These 25 T cell receptor beta chains share one sample of origin, sequenced in a study of blood T cell repertoires in COVID-19. TCRdb's copy holds only in-frame clones and misses some; the assay was immunoSEQ multiplex PCR. Among some 37,000 clones listed, approximately 90% were seen once. Material for sequencing was peripheral blood. The source of these receptors is a man between 50 and 59 years old in a cohort sampled during active COVID-19.

The genes are TRBV10-3 and TRBJ2-2; 8 bases line up with TRBD2. Per germline, CDR1 ENHRY and CDR2 SYGVKD. Trimming took 11 bases from V and 7 from J; bases not matched to a gene: 9. This CDR3 has 13 amino acids. Here the CDR3 DNA reads TGTGCCGTACCGGGACTAGTGAACGGGGAGCTGTTTTTT. This codes for CAVPGLVNGELFF.

The chain links TRBV6-4 to TRBJ2-2; TRBD2 is a possible D gene (5 bases). V dropped 7 bases and J dropped 5 bases, with 14 bases sitting between them. Germline CDR1 reads MRHNA; CDR2 reads SNTAGT. CDR3 size: 14 residues. CDR3 sequence (DNA): TGTGCCAGCAAGGAGGACTCACTTACCGGGGAGCTGTTTTTT. Protein: CASKEDSLTGELFF.

The chain employs TRBV29-1 and TRBJ2-7; 7 bases map to TRBD1. CDR3 length: 12 residues. Looked up from germline, CDR1 is SQVTM and CDR2 is ANQGSEA. J was trimmed by 6 bases and V by 6 bases; bases with no gene match: 8. The CDR3 here is CSVGRNRGEQYF. Written as DNA, the CDR3 is TGCAGCGTCGGCCGTAACAGGGGCGAGCAGTACTTC.

The chain joins TRBV6-5 to TRBJ2-5; perhaps TRBD1 as D (6 bases). The germline gives CDR1 MNHEY, CDR2 SVGAGI. CDR3 length equals 15 residues. Between the trimmed V and J ends, which lost 1 base and 5 bases, there was a span of 14 bases. The CDR3 sequence: CASSYYRERVETQYF. The CDR3 nucleotides are TGTGCCAGCAGTTACTACAGGGAGAGAGTTGAGACCCAGTACTTC.

The rearrangement uses TRBV5-1 and TRBJ2-3, with D perhaps matching TRBD2 (5 bases). Germline-derived CDR1 and CDR2 are SGHRS and YFSETQ. The V and J ends lost 2 bases and 2 bases respectively, with 12 bases between them. The CDR3 runs to 15 residues. Here the CDR3 DNA reads TGCGCCAGCAGCTTAGAGGGTGGGGACACAGATACGCAGTATTTT. Amino acid sequence: CASSLEGGDTDTQYF.

The chain links TRBV7-9 to TRBJ2-1; 8 bases are a match to TRBD1. There are 15 residues in the CDR3. Trimming at V came to 5 bases and at J to 2 bases, leaving 5 bases not matched to a gene. Germline V gene sequence: CDR1 SEHNR, CDR2 FQNEAQ (reference sequence). CDR3 loop: CASSTWDRTYNEQFF. CDR3 nucleotide sequence: TGTGCCAGCAGCACCTGGGACAGGACCTACAATGAGCAGTTCTTC.

V gene TRBV7-2 combines with J gene TRBJ2-5, with D possibly being TRBD2 (5 bases). CDR1 and CDR2 from the germline V gene are SGHTA and FQGNSA. The CDR3 spans 14 residues. The V end was cut by 5 bases, the J end by 3 bases, with 13 bases between. CDR3 protein: CASSPRGSKETQYF. The DNA for the CDR3 is TGTGCCAGCAGCCCTCGCGGGTCAAAAGAGACCCAGTACTTC.

The chain carries TRBV19 and TRBJ1-4, with 8 bases aligning to TRBD1. The germline CDR1 and CDR2 sequences are LNHDA and SQIVND (reference sequence). CDR3 length: 14 amino acids. V shed 7 bases, J shed 8 bases, and the junction held 9 bases outside the gene matches. DNA of the CDR3: TGTGCCAGTACCGAAGGACAGGGTGGAGAAAAACTGTTTTTT. It encodes CASTEGQGGEKLFF.

The chain employs TRBV7-9 and TRBJ2-5; 8 positions agree with TRBD2. J lost 1 base, V lost 4 bases, and 5 bases had no gene match. Germline-derived CDR1 and CDR2 are SEHNR and FQNEAQ (reference sequence). The CDR3 extends over 15 amino acids. CDR3 sequence reads: CASSWTGGTQETQYF. The CDR3 DNA follows: TGTGCCAGCAGCTGGACGGGGGGGACCCAAGAGACCCAGTACTTC.

The chain has TRBV6-2 or TRBV6-3 and TRBJ2-2; D may be TRBD2 (7 bases). The CDR3 has 16 residues. Germline loops: CDR1 MNHEY, CDR2 SVGEGT. Trimming took off 8 bases at V and 5 bases at J, with 21 bases between the two ends. DNA of the CDR3: TGTGCCAGCCGCCGGGGGCGGGAGCAGGTGACCGGGGAGCTGTTTTTT. It yields the protein CASRRGREQVTGELFF.

The chain employs TRBV4-3 and TRBJ1-3; a weak D match, TRBD1 (5 bases). This CDR3 comprises 15 residues. The germline V gene encodes CDR1 LGHNA and CDR2 YSLEER. With 0 bases removed from V and 2 bases from J, the gap between germline ends came to 8 bases. DNA of the CDR3: TGCGCCAGCAGCCAAGATACGGGGGCTGGAAACACCATATATTTT. It yields the protein CASSQDTGAGNTIYF.

V usage is TRBV21-1 and J usage is TRBJ2-1; no check of the table's D call, TRBD2, against the DNA was made. TRBV21-1 is reported as a pseudogene. CDR3 length: 20 residues. The CDR3 loop is CASGLPIRLIPEYSYNEQFF. In DNA, the CDR3 is TGTGCCAGCGGCCTACCGATTAGACTGATCCCAGAATACTCCTACAATGAGCAGTTCTTC.

This chain uses TRBV2 with TRBJ1-2; D call uncertain. V lost 5 bases and J lost 6, with 4 bases in between. The CDR3 runs 10 residues. Germline CDR1 is SNHLY and CDR2 is FYNNEI. CDR3 DNA: TGTGCCAGCAGTCGTAATGGCTACACCTTC. Encoded protein: CASSRNGYTF.

This chain joins TRBV5-1 and TRBJ2-3; weak D call: TRBD1 (5 bases). The CDR3 consists of 15 residues. Looked up from germline, CDR1 is SGHRS and CDR2 is YFSETQ. Trimming took 0 bases from V and 5 from J, leaving 13 bases between them. The CDR3 DNA sequence: TGCGCCAGCAGCTTGGCCGATAGGGGTGAAGATACGCAGTATTTT. This codes for CASSLADRGEDTQYF.

The V gene is TRBV15, the J gene TRBJ1-1, with D hard to call. Trimming pared 4 bases from V and 0 bases from J, leaving 6 bases between. The CDR3 covers 13 residues. The germline CDR1 and CDR2 sequences are LNHNV and YYDKDF (reference sequence). CDR3 in DNA: TGTGCCACCAGCAATATCCTGAACACTGAAGCTTTCTTT. Translation: CATSNILNTEAFF.

V is TRBV5-1 and J is TRBJ2-1; D possibly corresponds to TRBD2 (7 bases). Germline lookup yields CDR1 SGHRS and CDR2 YFSETQ. With 3 bases removed from V and 0 bases from J, the gap between germline ends came to 16 bases. The CDR3 is 17 residues long. The CDR3: CASSSPFGGLSYNEQFF. As DNA, the CDR3 is TGCGCCAGCAGCTCACCCTTCGGGGGGCTCTCCTACAATGAGCAGTTCTTC.

This clone was found a few times. The chain employs TRBV5-1 and TRBJ2-7, with 10 nucleotides matching TRBD2. The CDR3 has 16 amino acids. In germline, CDR1 is SGHRS, CDR2 YFSETQ. The junction had 6 bases not matched to a gene; V was cut back by 0 bases and J by 3 bases. This chain's CDR3 is CASSLDGLAGDYEQYV. CDR3 sequence (DNA): TGCGCCAGCAGCTTGGATGGCCTAGCGGGAGACTACGAGCAGTACGTC.

V and J are TRBV10-3 and TRBJ2-3; 7 bases line up with TRBD1. Germline CDR1 and CDR2: ENHRY and SYGVKD. V was clipped by 2 bases and J by 2 bases; unmatched bases: 4. The CDR3 spans 15 residues. The CDR3 DNA reads TGTGCCATCAGTGAGGCAACAGGGGTCACAGATACGCAGTATTTT. Translating it yields CAISEATGVTDTQYF.

This clone was seen just once. This chain uses TRBV5-1 with TRBJ2-7; D gene uncertain. This CDR3 is 14 amino acids long. V lost 0 bases and J 1 base, leaving 8 bases between the germline ends. Per germline, CDR1 SGHRS and CDR2 YFSETQ. CDR3 protein: CASSLATGSYEQYF. The CDR3 nucleotides read TGCGCCAGCAGCTTGGCCACCGGTTCCTACGAGCAGTACTTC.

This clone came up once. The chain carries TRBV6-4 and TRBJ2-1; 8 positions agree with TRBD2. This CDR3 has 16 amino acids. CDR1 is MRHNA, CDR2 SNTAGT, per germline. The V segment lost 5 bases and the J segment 6 bases; nucleotides outside the gene matches: 12. The DNA of the CDR3 is TGTGCCAGCAGTCGGCGGGGGGCCGACGGGTCCAATGAGCAGTTCTTC. Translating gives CASSRRGADGSNEQFF.

The V and J genes are TRBV6-5 and TRBJ1-1; TRBD1 aligns across 9 bases. The CDR3 length is 11 residues. The germline V gene has CDR1 MNHEY and CDR2 SVGAGI. The CDR3 bases are TGTGCTATCCAACAAGACAGGGGGGCTTTCTTT. Protein sequence: CAIQQDRGAFF.

V and J are TRBV19 and TRBJ1-1; perhaps TRBD1 as D (5 bases). V lost 1 base to trimming and J lost 3 bases, with 12 bases between them. In germline, CDR1 is LNHDA, CDR2 SQIVND (reference sequence). The CDR3 is 15 amino acids. Written as DNA, the CDR3 is TGTGCCAGTAGTATAGGCGGGGACGGTTACACTGAAGCTTTCTTT. As protein: CASSIGGDGYTEAFF.

The rearrangement uses TRBV2 and TRBJ2-7, with 9 bases lining up with TRBD1. V lost 8 bases, J lost 1 base, and 3 bases stayed unmatched. This CDR3 is 13 amino acids long. CDR1 SNHLY and CDR2 FYNNEI come from the germline V gene. The CDR3, as DNA: TGTGCCAGCTTTGGGACAGGGTCCTACGAGCAGTACGTC. It translates to CASFGTGSYEQYV.

The chain has TRBV19 and TRBJ1-5; D possibly corresponds to TRBD1 (5 bases). V dropped 7 bases and J dropped 1 base, with 14 bases sitting between them. This CDR3 region has 15 residues. The germline gives CDR1 LNHDA, CDR2 SQIVND (reference sequence). The CDR3 DNA sequence: TGTGCCAGTACCCCTCGGACACAAAGCAATCAGCCCCAGCATTTT. It encodes CASTPRTQSNQPQHF.

V usage is TRBV11-2 and J usage is TRBJ2-3, with a weak D call TRBD2 (5 bases). This CDR3 has 16 amino acids. V lost 5 bases and J 2 bases, leaving 17 bases between the germline ends. CDR1 is SGHAT and CDR2 is FQNNGV in the germline V gene. The CDR3 DNA reads TGTGCCAGCAGCCCAGGCGAGGGCAGTCACACAGATACGCAGTATTTT. It encodes CASSPGEGSHTDTQYF.